This TCR beta chain is from a study of blood T cell repertoires in COVID-19. Study-wide context: From T cells, B-cell-depleted T cells, or PBMCs came the material, which was cDNA or gDNA.

Using immunoSEQ multiplex PCR, the repertoire was profiled, and TCRdb retains in-frame clones only, with some absent. The data hold a few hundred thousand clones, with 88% observed a single time. V lost 6 bases and J lost 2; bases outside the gene matches: 5. Germline V gene lookup returns CDR1 KGHSH and CDR2 LQKENI. The CDR3 runs 15 residues. This receptor was taken from a woman aged 45 to 65 with acute COVID-19. This sequence joins TRBV18 and TRBJ1-4; TRBD1 matches at 8 bases. The sequenced sample was PBMCs or T cells enriched from blood (not recorded which). The CDR3 sequence: CASSEQGVTNEKLFF. CDR3 bases: TGTGCCAGCTCGGAACAGGGGGTTACTAATGAAAAACTGTTTTTT.